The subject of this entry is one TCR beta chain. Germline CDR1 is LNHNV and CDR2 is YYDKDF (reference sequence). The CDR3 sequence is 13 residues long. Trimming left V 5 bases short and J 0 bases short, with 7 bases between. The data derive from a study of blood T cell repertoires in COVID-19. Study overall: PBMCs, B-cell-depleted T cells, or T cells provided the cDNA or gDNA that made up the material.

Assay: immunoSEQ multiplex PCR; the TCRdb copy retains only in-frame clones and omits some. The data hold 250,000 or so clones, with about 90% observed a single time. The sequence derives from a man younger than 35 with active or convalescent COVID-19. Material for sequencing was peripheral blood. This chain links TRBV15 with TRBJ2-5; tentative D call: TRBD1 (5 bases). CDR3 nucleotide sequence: TGTGCCACCAGCCAGGGTCACCAAGAGACCCAGTACTTC. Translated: CATSQGHQETQYF.